This T cell receptor (beta chain) originates from a study of T cells in Graves' hyperthyroidism and ophthalmopathy. The CDR3 totals 15 residues. CDR1 is LNHDA, CDR2 SQIVND, per germline (reference sequence). V lost 4 bases and J 2 bases, leaving 13 bases between the germline ends. The source material, RNA transcripts, was used to amplify TCR beta CDR3 regions. When the TCR CDR3 underwent first-round RT-PCR, the HTBI primer set was used. TCRdb re-derived calls from the multiplex PCR reads in MiXCR, one entry per CDR3 protein. This table has roughly 100,000 distinct CDR3 sequences, around 50% appearing once. The authors deemed Graves' hyperthyroidism stable absent ophthalmopathy progression within 18 months. Patients between 18 and 65 years old had hyperthyroidism, newly diagnosed and lasting under 2 months.

This chain links TRBV19 with TRBJ2-3; D not certain. Sequencing input: blood. This clonotype was obtained from a man in his forties with Graves' hyperthyroidism. This CDR3 reads CASSTAAVITDTQYF. The CDR3 bases are TGTGCCAGTAGTACGGCGGCGGTAATCACAGATACGCAGTATTTT.